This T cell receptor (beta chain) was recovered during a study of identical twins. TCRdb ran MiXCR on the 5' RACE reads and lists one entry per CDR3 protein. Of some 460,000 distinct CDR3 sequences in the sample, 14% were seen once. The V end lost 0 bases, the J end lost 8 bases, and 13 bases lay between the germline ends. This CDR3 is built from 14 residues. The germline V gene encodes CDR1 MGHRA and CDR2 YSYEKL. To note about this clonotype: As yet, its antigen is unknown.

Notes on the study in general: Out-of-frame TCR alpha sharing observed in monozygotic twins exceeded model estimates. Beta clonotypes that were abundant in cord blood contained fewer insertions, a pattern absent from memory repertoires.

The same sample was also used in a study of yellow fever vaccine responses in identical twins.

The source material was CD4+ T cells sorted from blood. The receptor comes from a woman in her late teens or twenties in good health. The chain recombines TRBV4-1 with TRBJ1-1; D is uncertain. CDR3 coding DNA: TGCGCCAGCAGCCAAGAGTGGGCAGCTCAGGAAGCTTTCTTT. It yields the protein CASSQEWAAQEAFF.